The source of this T cell receptor beta chain is a study of shared clonotypes between healthy human individuals. Study results and caveats: Against clonotypes common to all four donors, non-shared ones had lower generation probabilities.

CDR1 and CDR2 (germline): SGHNT, YYREEE (reference sequence). V lost 3 bases and J lost 3, with 9 bases in between. The CDR3 spans 13 residues. This clone was picked up one time. Antigen specificity is unknown. Data came from immunoSEQ multiplex PCR; TCRdb stores just in-frame clones and leaves some out. The sample lists millions of clones; 90% to 95% were seen once. The sample taken for sequencing was naive CD4+ T cells sorted from blood. Subset of the sample: CD45RA+ positively selected. The V call is TRBV5-4, the J call TRBJ1-1; a weak D match, TRBD1 (5 bases). This sequence originates from a man in his late teens or twenties in good health. The CDR3 loop is CASSSRDDTEAFF. The CDR3 region has the DNA TGTGCCAGCAGCTCCCGGGACGACACTGAAGCTTTCTTT.